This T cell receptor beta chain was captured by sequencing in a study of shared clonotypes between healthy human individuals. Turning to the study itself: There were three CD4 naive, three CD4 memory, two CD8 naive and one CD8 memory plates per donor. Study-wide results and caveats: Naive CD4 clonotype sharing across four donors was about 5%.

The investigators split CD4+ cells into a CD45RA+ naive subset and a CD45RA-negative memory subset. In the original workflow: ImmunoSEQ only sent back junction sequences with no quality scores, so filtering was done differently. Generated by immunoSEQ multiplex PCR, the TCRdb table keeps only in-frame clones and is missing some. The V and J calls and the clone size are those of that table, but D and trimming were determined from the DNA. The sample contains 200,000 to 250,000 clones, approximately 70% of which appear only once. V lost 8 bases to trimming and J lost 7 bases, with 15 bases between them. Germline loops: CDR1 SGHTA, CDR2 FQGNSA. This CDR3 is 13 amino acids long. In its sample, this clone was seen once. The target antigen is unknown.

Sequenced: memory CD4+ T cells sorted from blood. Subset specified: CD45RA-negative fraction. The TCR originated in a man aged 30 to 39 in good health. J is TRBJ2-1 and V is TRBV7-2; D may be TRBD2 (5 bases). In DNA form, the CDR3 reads TGTGCCAGCTCGGAGGATCCGGATAATGAGCAGTTCTTC. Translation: CASSEDPDNEQFF. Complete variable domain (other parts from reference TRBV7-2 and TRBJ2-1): GAGVSQSPSNKVTEKGKDVELRCDPISGHTALYWYRQSLGQGLEFLIYFQGNSAPDKSGLPSDRFSAERTGGSVSTLTIQRTQQEDSAVYLCASSEDPDNEQFFGPGTRLTVL.